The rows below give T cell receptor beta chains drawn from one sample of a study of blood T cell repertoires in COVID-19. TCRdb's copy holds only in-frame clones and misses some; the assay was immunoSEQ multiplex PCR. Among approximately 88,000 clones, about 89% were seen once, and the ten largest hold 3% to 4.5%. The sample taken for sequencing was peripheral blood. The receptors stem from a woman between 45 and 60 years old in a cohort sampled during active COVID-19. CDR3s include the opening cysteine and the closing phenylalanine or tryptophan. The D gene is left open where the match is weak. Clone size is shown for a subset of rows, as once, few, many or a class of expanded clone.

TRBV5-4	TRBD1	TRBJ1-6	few	TGTGCCAGCAGCCAACAGGGGGCAGGGTCACCCCTCCACTTT	CASSQQGAGSPLHF
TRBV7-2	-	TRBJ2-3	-	TGTGCCAGCAGCTTTGGACTCGCCGATACGCAGTATTTT	CASSFGLADTQYF
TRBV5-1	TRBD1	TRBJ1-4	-	TGCGCCAGCAGTTCGGGACAGGGGCCGAGAGATGAAAAACTGTTTTTT	CASSSGQGPRDEKLFF
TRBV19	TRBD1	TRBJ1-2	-	TGTGCCAGTAGTACCCTGGGGACAGGGATGTATGGCTACACCTTC	CASSTLGTGMYGYTF
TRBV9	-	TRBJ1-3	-	TGTGCCAGCAGCGTAGATGAGTTCTCTGGAAACACCATATATTTT	CASSVDEFSGNTIYF
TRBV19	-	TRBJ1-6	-	TGTGCCAGTGGGCCGTTCGGACAGCATAATTCACCCCTCCACTTT	CASGPFGQHNSPLHF
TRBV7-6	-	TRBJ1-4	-	TGTGCCAGCAGCTCAATTCCAACTACTTCGCGGGATGAAAAACTGTTTTTT	CASSSIPTTSRDEKLFF
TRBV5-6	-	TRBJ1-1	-	TGTGCCAGCCAGAGGACAGCAGAGGGGACTGAAGCTTTCTTT	CASQRTAEGTEAFF
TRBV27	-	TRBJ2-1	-	TGTGCCAGCAGTCCCGCCGGGTACAATGAGCAGTTCTTC	CASSPAGYNEQFF
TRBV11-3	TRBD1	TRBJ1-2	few	TGTGCCAGCAGCTGGTTCGACGGGACAGTGATTCGATATGGCTACACCTTC	CASSWFDGTVIRYGYTF
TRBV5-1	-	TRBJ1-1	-	TGCGCCAGCAGCTTGCGACAGACTAACACTGAAGCTTTCTTT	CASSLRQTNTEAFF
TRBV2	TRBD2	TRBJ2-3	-	TGTGCCAGCAGGGGGGGGACTCTCGCGGGCACAGATACGCAGTATTTT	CASRGGTLAGTDTQYF
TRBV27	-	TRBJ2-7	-	TGTGCCAGCAGCGCCCCGGGCACCGGGGGAAGGCTGCAGTACTTC	CASSAPGTGGRLQYF
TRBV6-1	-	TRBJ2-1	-	TGTGCCAGCAGTGAGGCCACAGGGTATGAGCAGTTCTTC	CASSEATGYEQFF
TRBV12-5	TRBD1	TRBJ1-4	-	TGTGCTAGTGGTTTGGGGACAGGGGTTGGTAATGAAAAACTGTTTTTT	CASGLGTGVGNEKLFF
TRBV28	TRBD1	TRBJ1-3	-	TGTGCCAGCAGTTCGACAGGGAGGTATGGAAACACCATATATTTT	CASSSTGRYGNTIYF
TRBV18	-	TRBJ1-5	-	TGTGCCAGCTCACCAATGGACGGCAGGGCCCAGCATTTT	CASSPMDGRAQHF
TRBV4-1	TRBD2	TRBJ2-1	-	TGCGCCAGCAGCACACTAGCGGGAATTTTCAATGAGCAGTTCTTC	CASSTLAGIFNEQFF
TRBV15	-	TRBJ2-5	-	TGTGCCACCAGCAGAGACCCCGGGACTGGGGAGACCCAGTACTTC	CATSRDPGTGETQYF
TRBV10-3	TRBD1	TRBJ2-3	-	TGTGCCATCAGTACCCGACAGGGGAAGGATACGCAGTATTTT	CAISTRQGKDTQYF
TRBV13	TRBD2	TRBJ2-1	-	TGTGCCAGCAGCTTAAAGGGACTAGCGTCTCTCCACAATGAGCAGTTCTTC	CASSLKGLASLHNEQFF
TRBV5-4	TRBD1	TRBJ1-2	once	TGTGCCAGCAGCGGGACAGGCTATGGCTACACCTTC	CASSGTGYGYTF
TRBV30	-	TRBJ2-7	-	TGTGCCTGGAGTGTTTTACAGGGTAACTACGAGCAGTACTTC	CAWSVLQGNYEQYF
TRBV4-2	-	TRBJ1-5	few	TGTGCCAGCAGCCAAGATCCTGTGAATCAGCCCCAGCATTTT	CASSQDPVNQPQHF
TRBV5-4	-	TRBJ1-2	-	TGTGCCAGCAGGTCCCCCACCTGCGGGTGCCGAAAAGCAAACACCTTC	CASRSPTCGCRKANTF
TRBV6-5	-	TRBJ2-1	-	TGTGCCAGCAAGCGGACAGTTTATGAGCAGTTCTTC	CASKRTVYEQFF